One TCR beta chain is described in this entry. Germline V lookup: CDR1 DFQATT, CDR2 SNEGSKA (reference sequence). V lost 2 bases and J 6 bases, leaving 10 bases between the germline ends. This CDR3 spans 13 amino acids. This entry belongs to a study of human T cells and chemical hapten exposure. Each CDR3 protein gets one entry after TCRdb re-called the RACE reads with MiXCR. Here the sample spans under 450,000 distinct CDR3 sequences, around 6% being singletons. The sample's time point: patch test 2, 6 weeks after DPC sensitization. The treatment denotes: therapeutic diphenylcyclopropenone sensitization with weekly scalp DPC.

The sequence came from a woman between 18 and 29 years old with alopecia areata. Some clones in this sample may be carry-over from other donors' samples. The input for sequencing was whole blood, taken in connection with sensitization to the hapten diphenylcyclopropenone (DPC). This chain links TRBV20-1 with TRBJ1-4; D uncertain. The chain's CDR3 is CSARKVPHEKLFF. CDR3 nucleotide sequence: TGCAGTGCTAGAAAGGTACCCCATGAAAAACTGTTTTTT.